The clone carrying this T cell receptor (beta chain) was observed at least ten times. The data derive from a study of spatial heterogeneity in lung cancer. This sample's time point: blood at routine non-recurrence follow-up after resection. Tumor, nontumor lung or frozen PBMC supplied whole RNA that was sequenced unsorted. The CDR3 sequence is 14 residues long. The V gene lost 4 bases and the J gene lost 4 bases, with 13 bases spanning the gap. Germline V lookup: CDR1 WSHSY, CDR2 SAAADI. TCRdb reprocessed the 5' RACE reads with MiXCR, giving one entry per CDR3 protein. The sample holds about 120,000 distinct CDR3 sequences; 12% are singletons and the top ten take 16%.

Sequencing used PBMCs, obtained at follow-up. The rearrangement joins TRBV10-2 to TRBJ2-5; D is unresolved. This clonotype was sampled from a male donor with early-stage non-small cell lung cancer. The DNA for the CDR3 is TGCGCCAGCAGTGTGTCCGGGTTCCGAGAGACCCAGTACTTC. It codes for CASSVSGFRETQYF.